The 9 T cell receptor beta chains in this list originate from one sample, sequenced in a study of regulatory T cells in long-lasting Graves disease. Building the TCR beta libraries relied on iRepertoire HTBI primers, and CDR3 regions underwent Arm-PCR. TCRdb redid the calling of the multiplex PCR reads with MiXCR, one entry per CDR3 protein. The data show approximately 400,000 distinct CDR3 sequences, 14% to 15% seen once. Time point described: newly diagnosed GD, antithyroid drugs for less than 3 months. PBMC RNA was the source of the TCR library. In addition, the sample was reused for a study of T cells in Graves' hyperthyroidism and ophthalmopathy.

The material was peripheral blood mononuclear cells (PBMCs), obtained at new diagnosis, from a patient treated with antithyroid drugs. These receptors were obtained from a woman aged 40-49 years with Graves disease.

This clonotype was seen ten or more times. The chain carries TRBV28 and TRBJ2-7; TRBD2 agrees at 7 bases. J was trimmed by 3 bases and V by 6 bases; bases with no gene match: 8. CDR3 length equals 14 residues. Germline V gene data show CDR1 as MDHEN and CDR2 as SYDVKM. The CDR3 nucleotides read TGTGCCAGCAGCCGCGGGGCTAGCGGCTACGAGCAGTACTTC. Protein: CASSRGASGYEQYF.

This clonotype was seen many times. The rearrangement links TRBV20-1 to TRBJ2-1; D gene uncertain. Germline assignment: CDR1 DFQATT and CDR2 SNEGSKA (reference sequence). Trimming shortened V by 0 bases and J by 3 bases, and 18 bases separated the two germline ends. The CDR3 extends over 17 amino acids. CDR3 sequence: CSARDRLNLLGYNEQFF. DNA of the CDR3: TGCAGTGCTAGAGATAGACTTAACCTTTTGGGCTACAATGAGCAGTTCTTC.

This clonotype was observed many times. V usage is TRBV11-3 and J usage is TRBJ2-2; the D gene could be TRBD1 or TRBD2 (6 bases each). The CDR3 sequence is 15 residues long. V lost 3 bases and J lost 2, with 10 bases in between. The V gene's germline CDR1 is SGHNT and CDR2 YENEEA. This CDR3 reads CASSLRGVNTGELFF. The DNA for the CDR3 is TGTGCCAGCAGCTTGAGGGGGGTAAACACCGGGGAGCTGTTTTTT.

A word on this clonotype: The likely explanation is a read error, given a far larger clone one base away. The genes are TRBV28 and TRBJ2-3; 10 positions agree with TRBD1. Per germline, CDR1 MDHEN and CDR2 SYDVKM. After removal of 6 bases from V and 1 base from J, the junction contained 7 bases not matched to a gene. There are 16 residues in the CDR3. The CDR3 bases are TGTGCCAGCAGCTTCGGCGGGACAGGGGGCACAGATACGCAGTATTTT. Protein: CASSFGGTGGTDTQYF.

This clonotype was seen repeatedly, ten times or more. The V call is TRBV12-3 or TRBV12-4, the J call TRBJ1-2; D possibly corresponds to TRBD1 (5 bases). This CDR3 region has 12 residues. V shed 10 bases and J shed 5 bases, with 14 bases lying between them. The CDR3 protein is CATRQSLYGYTF. The CDR3 DNA is TGTGCCACCCGACAGAGTTTATATGGCTACACCTTC.

This clonotype was detected ten times or more. V gene TRBV7-9 combines with J gene TRBJ1-6; D possibly corresponds to TRBD1 (5 bases). The CDR3 is 14 amino acids. Deletions cut 2 bases from V and 9 bases from J, with 11 bases between. Germline lookup yields CDR1 SEHNR and CDR2 FQNEAQ (reference sequence). The CDR3 region has the DNA TGTGCCAGCAGCTTACCGGGGGTTGGTTCACCCCTCCACTTT. Translation gives CASSLPGVGSPLHF.

This clonotype appeared many times. The chain has TRBV12-3 or TRBV12-4 and TRBJ1-5; the D gene is possibly TRBD1 (5 bases). V lost 2 bases to trimming and J lost 2 bases, with 7 bases between them. The CDR3 runs to 14 residues. The CDR3 loop reads CASSLSRGNQPQHF. CDR3 in DNA: TGTGCCAGCAGTTTAAGCAGGGGCAATCAGCCCCAGCATTTT.

Comment on this clonotype: A clone one base away is much larger, so this may be a read error. This chain uses TRBV28 with TRBJ2-2, with D perhaps matching TRBD2 (6 bases). This CDR3 has 13 amino acids. V was pared by 6 bases and J by 4 bases, with 9 bases between. Germline V lookup: CDR1 MDHEN, CDR2 SYDVKM. This CDR3 reads CASRLGLTGELFF. CDR3 DNA: TGTGCCAGCAGACTGGGACTCACCGGGGAGCTGTTTTTT.

The CDR3 reads CAWTAGQVGNEKLFF. The CDR3 coding sequence is TGTGCCTGGACAGCCGGACAGGTTGGGAATGAAAAACTGTTTTTT. This sequence joins TRBV30 and TRBJ1-4; 7 bases fit TRBD1. Germline V lookup: CDR1 GTSNPN, CDR2 SVGIG (reference sequence). The CDR3 covers 15 residues. The J segment lost 5 bases and the V segment lost 4 bases, leaving 10 bases of the junction unmatched.